This TCR beta chain is drawn from a study of radiotherapy plus CTLA-4 blockade in lung cancer (dated by TCRdb to between 2018 and 2020). Regarding the complete study: Objective responses occurred in approximately 19% of enrolled patients, and about 33% achieved disease control.

Measured from the cysteine to the phenylalanine, the CDR3 is 13 residues long. Just the 39-base CDR3 DNA is kept, in frame starting at base 1. Trimming costs V 6 bases and J 5 bases, and their ends lie 13 bases apart. Taken from the germline V gene, the CDR1 and CDR2 loops are MNHEY and SVGAGI. Library prep was done by the immunoSEQ multiplex PCR assay. TCRdb mirrors the immuneACCESS table, restricted to in-frame sequences. Some clones are absent from its copies; in checked studies, under half trace to an unresolved V gene, and the reason for the others is unknown. A total of 14,000 to 15,000 clones appear in this sample, roughly 72% of them only once. The ten top clones hold 46% of the sample. Comment on this clone: It has no known antigen specificity. One base away there is no much larger clone; base qualities are not given.

The study tested focal radiation therapy combined with CTLA-4 blockade (ipilimumab) in patients with chemo-refractory metastatic non-small-cell lung cancer. Results and caveats for the whole study, not just this receptor: After treatment with radiotherapy and ipilimumab, TCR clones that originated in tumors expanded in peripheral blood. Early dynamic changes in blood T cell clones, together with increased serum interferon-beta after radiation, were reported as the strongest predictors of response.

The sample in question was peripheral blood, obtained from a patient treated with radiotherapy plus ipilimumab. This receptor was obtained from a human donor with non-small cell lung cancer whose response to radiotherapy plus ipilimumab could not be evaluated. The rearrangement combines TRBV6-5 with TRBJ1-1; a weak D assignment points to TRBD1 (5 bases agree). The DNA reads as follows: TGTGCCAGCAGGGAGGGACTAGTGACTGAAGCTTTCTTT. This translates into CASREGLVTEAFF.